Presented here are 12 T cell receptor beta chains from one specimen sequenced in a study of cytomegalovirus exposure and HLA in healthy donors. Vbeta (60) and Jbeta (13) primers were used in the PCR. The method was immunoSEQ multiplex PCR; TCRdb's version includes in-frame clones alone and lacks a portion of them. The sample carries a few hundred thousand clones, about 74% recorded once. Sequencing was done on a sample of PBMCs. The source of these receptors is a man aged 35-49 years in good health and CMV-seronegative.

The DNA of the CDR3 is TGTGCCAGTAGTGTCATTACAGGGTCAAACACCGGGGAGCTGTTTTTT. It encodes CASSVITGSNTGELFF. This chain connects TRBV19 to TRBJ2-2; maybe TRBD1 (6 bases). Per germline, CDR1 LNHDA and CDR2 SQIVND (reference sequence). This CDR3 comprises 16 residues. The V end lost 5 bases, the J end lost 2 bases, and 15 bases lay between the germline ends.

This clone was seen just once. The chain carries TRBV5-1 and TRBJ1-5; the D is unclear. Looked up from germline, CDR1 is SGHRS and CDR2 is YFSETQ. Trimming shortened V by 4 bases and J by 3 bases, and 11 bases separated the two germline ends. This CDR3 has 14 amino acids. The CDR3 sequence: CASSEGATNQPQHF. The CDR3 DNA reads TGCGCCAGCAGCGAGGGCGCAACCAATCAGCCCCAGCATTTT.

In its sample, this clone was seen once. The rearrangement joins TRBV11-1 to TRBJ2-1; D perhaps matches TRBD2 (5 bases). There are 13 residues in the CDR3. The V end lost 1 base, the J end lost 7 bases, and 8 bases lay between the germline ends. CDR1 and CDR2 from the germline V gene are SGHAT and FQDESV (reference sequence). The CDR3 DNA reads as TGTGCCAGCAGCTTAGAAACTAGTAATGAGCAGTTCTTC. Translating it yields CASSLETSNEQFF.

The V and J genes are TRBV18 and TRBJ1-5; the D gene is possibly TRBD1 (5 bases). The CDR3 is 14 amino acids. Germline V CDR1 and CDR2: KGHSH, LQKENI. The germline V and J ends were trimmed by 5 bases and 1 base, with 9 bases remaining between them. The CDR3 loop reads CASSSQESNQPQHF. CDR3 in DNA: TGTGCCAGCTCATCACAGGAGAGCAATCAGCCCCAGCATTTT.

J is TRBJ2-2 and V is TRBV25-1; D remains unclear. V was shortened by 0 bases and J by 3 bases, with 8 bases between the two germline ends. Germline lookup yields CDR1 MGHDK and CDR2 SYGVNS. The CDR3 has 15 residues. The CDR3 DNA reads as TGTGCCAGCAGTGAATATCGTCTTTACACCGGGGAGCTGTTTTTT. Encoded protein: CASSEYRLYTGELFF.

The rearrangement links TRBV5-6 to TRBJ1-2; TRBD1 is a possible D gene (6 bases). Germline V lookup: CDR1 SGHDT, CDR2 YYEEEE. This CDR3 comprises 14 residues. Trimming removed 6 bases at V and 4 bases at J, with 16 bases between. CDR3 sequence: CASTLGGAAYGYTF. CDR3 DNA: TGTGCCAGCACCTTAGGGGGGGCTGCCTATGGCTACACCTTC.

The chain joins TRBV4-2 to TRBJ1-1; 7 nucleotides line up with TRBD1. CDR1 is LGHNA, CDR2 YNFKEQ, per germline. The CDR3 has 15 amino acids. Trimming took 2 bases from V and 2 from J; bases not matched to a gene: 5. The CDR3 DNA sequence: TGTGCCAGCAGCCAAACTAACAGGGGAAACACTGAAGCTTTCTTT. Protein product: CASSQTNRGNTEAFF.

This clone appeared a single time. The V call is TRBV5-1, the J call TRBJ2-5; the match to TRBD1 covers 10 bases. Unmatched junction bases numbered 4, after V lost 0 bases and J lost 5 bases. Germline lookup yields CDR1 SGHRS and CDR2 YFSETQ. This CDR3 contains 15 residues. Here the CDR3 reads CASSLVMGQGETQYF. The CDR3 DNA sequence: TGCGCCAGCAGCTTGGTAATGGGACAGGGGGAGACCCAGTACTTC.

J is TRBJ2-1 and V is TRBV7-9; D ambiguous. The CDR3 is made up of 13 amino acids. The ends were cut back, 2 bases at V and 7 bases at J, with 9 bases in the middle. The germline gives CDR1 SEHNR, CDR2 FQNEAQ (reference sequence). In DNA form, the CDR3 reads TGTGCCAGCAGCTTAACGGTGTGGAATGAGCAGTTCTTC. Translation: CASSLTVWNEQFF.

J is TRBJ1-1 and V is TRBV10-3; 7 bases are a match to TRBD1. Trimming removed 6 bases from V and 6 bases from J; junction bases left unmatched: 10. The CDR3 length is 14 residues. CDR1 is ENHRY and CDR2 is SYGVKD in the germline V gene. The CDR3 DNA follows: TGTGCCATCAGACCACCGGGACAGCGGGCTGAAGCTTTCTTT. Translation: CAIRPPGQRAEAFF.

CDR3 sequence (DNA): TGTGCCACCCGAGGGGCAGGGGCCTACAATGAGCAGTTCTTC. Its translation: CATRGAGAYNEQFF. This chain joins TRBV15 and TRBJ2-1; tentative D call: TRBD1 (6 bases). The germline gives CDR1 LNHNV, CDR2 YYDKDF (reference sequence). V lost 8 bases and J lost 2, with 13 bases in between. The CDR3 spans 14 residues.

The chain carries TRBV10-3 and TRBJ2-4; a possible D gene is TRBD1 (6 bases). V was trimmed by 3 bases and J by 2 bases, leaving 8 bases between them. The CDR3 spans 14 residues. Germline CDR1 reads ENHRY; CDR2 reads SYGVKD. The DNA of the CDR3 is TGTGCCATCAGTGATTGGGACACCAAAAACATTCAGTACTTC. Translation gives CAISDWDTKNIQYF.